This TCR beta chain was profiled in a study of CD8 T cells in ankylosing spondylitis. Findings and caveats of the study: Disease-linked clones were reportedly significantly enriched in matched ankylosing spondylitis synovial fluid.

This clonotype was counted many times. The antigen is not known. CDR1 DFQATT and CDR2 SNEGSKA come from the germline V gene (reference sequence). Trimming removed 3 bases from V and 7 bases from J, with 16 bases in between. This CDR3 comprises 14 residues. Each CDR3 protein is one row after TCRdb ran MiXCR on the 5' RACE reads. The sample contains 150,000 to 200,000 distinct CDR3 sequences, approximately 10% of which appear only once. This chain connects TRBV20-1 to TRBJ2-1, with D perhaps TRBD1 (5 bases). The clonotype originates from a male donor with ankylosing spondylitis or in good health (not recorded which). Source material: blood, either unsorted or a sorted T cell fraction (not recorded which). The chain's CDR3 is CSASPTGLGNEQFF. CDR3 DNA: TGCAGTGCTAGCCCAACAGGATTGGGGAATGAGCAGTTCTTC.